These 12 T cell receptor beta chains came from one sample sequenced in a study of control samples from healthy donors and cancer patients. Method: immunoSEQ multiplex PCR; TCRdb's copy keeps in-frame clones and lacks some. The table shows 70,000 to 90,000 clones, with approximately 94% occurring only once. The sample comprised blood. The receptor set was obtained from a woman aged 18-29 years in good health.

Here the CDR3 DNA reads TGCGCCAGCAGCGGGAGGACTAGCGCATACAATGAGCAGTTCTTC. This encodes CASSGRTSAYNEQFF. V gene TRBV5-1 combines with J gene TRBJ2-1; 9 positions match TRBD2. J was trimmed by 4 bases and V by 4 bases; bases with no gene match: 6. CDR3 length: 15 residues. CDR1 SGHRS and CDR2 YFSETQ come from the germline V gene.

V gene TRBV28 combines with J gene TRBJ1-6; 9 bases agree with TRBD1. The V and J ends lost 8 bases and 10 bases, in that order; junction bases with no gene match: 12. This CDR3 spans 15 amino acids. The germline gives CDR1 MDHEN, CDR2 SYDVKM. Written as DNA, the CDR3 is TGTGCCAGCGCGCATAGAGGACAGGGGAAATCACCCCTCCACTTT. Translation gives CASAHRGQGKSPLHF.

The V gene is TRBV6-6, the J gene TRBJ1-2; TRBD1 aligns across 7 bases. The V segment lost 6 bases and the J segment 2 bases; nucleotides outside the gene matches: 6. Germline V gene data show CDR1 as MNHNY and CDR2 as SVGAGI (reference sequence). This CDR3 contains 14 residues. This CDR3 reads CASSKLQGNYGYTF. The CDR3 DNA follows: TGTGCCAGCAGCAAACTACAGGGGAACTATGGCTACACCTTC.

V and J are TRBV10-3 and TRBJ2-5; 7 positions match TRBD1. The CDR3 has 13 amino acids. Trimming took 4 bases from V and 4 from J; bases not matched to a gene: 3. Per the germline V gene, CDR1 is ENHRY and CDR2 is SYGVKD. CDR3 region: CAISAGGRETQYF. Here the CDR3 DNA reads TGTGCCATCAGTGCAGGGGGAAGAGAGACCCAGTACTTC.

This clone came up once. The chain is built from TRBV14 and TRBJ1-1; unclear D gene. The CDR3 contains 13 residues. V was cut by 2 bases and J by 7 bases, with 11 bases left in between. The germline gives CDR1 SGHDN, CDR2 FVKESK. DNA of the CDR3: TGTGCCAGCAGCCAACCCACCCCTCTTGAAGCTTTCTTT. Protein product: CASSQPTPLEAFF.

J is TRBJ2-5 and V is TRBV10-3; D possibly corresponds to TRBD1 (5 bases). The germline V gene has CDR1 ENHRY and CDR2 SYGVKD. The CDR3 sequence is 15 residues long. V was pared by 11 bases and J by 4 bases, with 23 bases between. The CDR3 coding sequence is TGTGCCGCAAACGGAGCAAGGGTAGGGGCAGAGACCCAGTACTTC. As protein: CAANGARVGAETQYF.

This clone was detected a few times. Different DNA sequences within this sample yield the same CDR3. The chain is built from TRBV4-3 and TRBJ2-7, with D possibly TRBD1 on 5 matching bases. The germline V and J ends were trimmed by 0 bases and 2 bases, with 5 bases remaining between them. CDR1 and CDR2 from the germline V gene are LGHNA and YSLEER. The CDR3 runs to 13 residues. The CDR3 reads CASSQDRAYEQYF. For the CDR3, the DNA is TGCGCCAGCAGCCAAGACAGGGCCTACGAGCAGTACTTC.

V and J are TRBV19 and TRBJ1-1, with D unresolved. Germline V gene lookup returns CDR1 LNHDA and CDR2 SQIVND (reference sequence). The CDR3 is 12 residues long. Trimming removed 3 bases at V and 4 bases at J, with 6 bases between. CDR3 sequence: CASSIGSTEAFF. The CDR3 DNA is TGTGCCAGTAGTATCGGAAGCACTGAAGCTTTCTTT.

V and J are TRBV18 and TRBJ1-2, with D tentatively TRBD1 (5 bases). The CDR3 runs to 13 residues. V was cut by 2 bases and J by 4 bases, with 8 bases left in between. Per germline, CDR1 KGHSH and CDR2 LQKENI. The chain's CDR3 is CASSPGAIYGYTF. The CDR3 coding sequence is TGTGCCAGCTCACCAGGGGCAATCTATGGCTACACCTTC.

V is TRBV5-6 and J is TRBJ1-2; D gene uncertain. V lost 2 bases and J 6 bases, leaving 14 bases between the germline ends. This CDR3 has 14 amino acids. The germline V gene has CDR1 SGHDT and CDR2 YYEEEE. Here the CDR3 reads CASSFPGYENGYTF. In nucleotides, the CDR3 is TGTGCCAGCAGCTTTCCGGGCTATGAGAATGGCTACACCTTC.

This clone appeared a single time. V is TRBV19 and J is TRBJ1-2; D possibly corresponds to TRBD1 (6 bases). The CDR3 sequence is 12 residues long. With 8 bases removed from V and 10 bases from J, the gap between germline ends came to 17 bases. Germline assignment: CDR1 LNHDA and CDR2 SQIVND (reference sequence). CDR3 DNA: TGTGCCAGTCTGCAGGGGATTCGTGACTACACCTTC. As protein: CASLQGIRDYTF.

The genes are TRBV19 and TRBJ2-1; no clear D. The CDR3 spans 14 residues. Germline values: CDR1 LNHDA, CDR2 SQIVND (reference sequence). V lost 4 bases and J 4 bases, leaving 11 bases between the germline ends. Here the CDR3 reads CASSTNDQYNEQFF. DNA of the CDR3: TGTGCCAGTAGTACAAACGACCAATACAATGAGCAGTTCTTC.